The T cell receptor beta chain under discussion was sequenced for a study of T cells after yellow fever vaccination (dated by TCRdb to about 2019). Regarding the study in general: The SMART-Seq v4 Ultra Low Input RNA kit was used to prepare libraries from fractions with low cell numbers. Blood samples were taken at several timepoints before and after primary and secondary immunization, and bulk PBMC replicates and cell subsets were isolated. Two healthy male donors, one aged 18 to 30 and one aged 30 to 40 years, made up the cohort. Bulk TCR alpha and beta repertoires were sequenced longitudinally to track T-cell clones before and after primary and booster YFV17D yellow fever vaccination.

The germline V gene specifies SQVTM as CDR1 and ANQGSEA as CDR2. The CDR3 spans 15 residues, from the cysteine through the phenylalanine. Only CDR3 DNA is held: 45 bases, read in frame from base 1. Clipping removes 6 bases from V and 2 bases from J, with 7 as the unmatched junction base count. With respect to this clonotype: What antigen it recognizes has not been identified. Base qualities are missing; no much larger clone stands one base away.

This specimen's treatment or condition label, interpreted: live attenuated yellow fever vaccine strain. Two biological replicates of bulk PBMCs were collected at each blood-draw timepoint. A standard Ficoll-Paque protocol was used to isolate PBMCs from peripheral blood. RNA was extracted with TriZol from bulk PBMCs, CD4 and CD8 fractions, and dextramer-positive and dextramer-negative fractions. The study at large found these results: Because only a couple of donors were included in the study, the extent to which the findings can be generalized is limited. The secondary T-cell response was found to be weaker but faster than the primary response, with a peak reached on day 5 rather than on day 15. FACS-sorted repertoires could contain abundant contaminating clonotypes from the bulk population, so computational filtering was required. A small share of clonotypes was detected in both CD4 and CD8 compartments, with the overlap likely arising from convergent recombination. Most clones expanded after primary vaccination were re-detected after the booster (96% of CD4 and about 88% of CD8), suggesting broad memory maintenance.

TCR cDNA was synthesized by 5'RACE template switching, through which a universal primer site and unique molecular identifiers were introduced. Priming for cDNA synthesis came from both the TCR alpha and TCR beta constant segments. Library amplification involved two PCR steps, and the second step added sample barcodes and sequencing adapters. Libraries were sequenced on Illumina HiSeq 2500 (2x100 bp) or NovaSeq (2x150 bp). The published analysis was carried out like this. MIGEC was used to demultiplex reads and collapse the reads into UMI consensus sequences, and MiXCR was used for V(D)J alignment. Vaccine-responding clonotypes were defined with edgeR using replicate PBMC samples, requiring FDR below 0.01 and a log2 fold change above 5 up to day 15. Bulk clonotypes were assigned CD4 or CD8 identity according to which sequenced CD4 or CD8 repertoire held them at higher abundance. Starting from the raw public reads, TCRdb applied fastp trimming at Q25, assembled clones with MiXCR and retained in-frame beta chains. Each CDR3 protein gets just one entry, which takes the most common genes and DNA from the rows behind it. TCRdb, not the authors, supplied the V and J calls. A total of nearly 550,000 distinct CDR3 sequences appear in this sample, 15% to 20% of them only once. The ten largest clonotypes hold roughly an eighth of the sample.

The material sequenced was PBMCs, taken 15 days after the yellow fever booster vaccination. The receptor's source is a man aged 25 to 40 who received the YFV17D yellow fever vaccine. The chain couples TRBV29-1 to TRBJ2-5, and 12 junctional nucleotides match TRBD2. The nucleotides are TGCAGCGTCCGGACTAGCGGGAACATACAAGAGACCCAGTACTTC. Its amino acids are CSVRTSGNIQETQYF.